Below, 27 T cell receptor beta chains from the same sample are listed, as sequenced in a study of blood T cell repertoires in COVID-19. Sequenced by immunoSEQ multiplex PCR; TCRdb stores in-frame clones only, minus some. The sample contains about 150,000 clones, about 80% of which appear only once. The sequenced material came from peripheral blood. The origin of the receptors is a man aged 60 to 75 with acute or convalescent COVID-19.

In this sample, this clone turned up once. This rearrangement joins TRBV5-6 to TRBJ2-7; TRBD2 matches 8 bases. The CDR3 is made up of 14 amino acids. CDR1 is SGHDT, CDR2 YYEEEE, per germline. Unmatched junction bases numbered 7, after V lost 2 bases and J lost 6 bases. Here the CDR3 reads CASSFGGAWGEQYF. DNA of the CDR3: TGTGCCAGCAGCTTCGGGGGGGCCTGGGGCGAGCAGTACTTC.

This rearrangement joins TRBV4-2 to TRBJ2-7, with 7 bases that match TRBD1. The CDR3 runs 18 residues. V shed 0 bases and J 0 bases; nucleotides not matched to a gene: 11. CDR1 LGHNA and CDR2 YNFKEQ come from the germline V gene. Here the CDR3 reads CASSQEPHTGASSYEQYF. The CDR3 DNA is TGTGCCAGCAGCCAAGAGCCGCACACAGGGGCCAGCTCCTACGAGCAGTACTTC.

The V and J genes are TRBV4-2 and TRBJ1-6, with unresolved D. Germline CDR1 LGHNA, CDR2 YNFKEQ. CDR3 length: 16 residues. The V gene lost 0 bases and the J gene lost 0 bases, with 6 bases spanning the gap. CDR3: CASSQDRGSYNSPLHF. The CDR3 DNA sequence: TGTGCCAGCAGCCAAGACCGGGGCTCCTATAATTCACCCCTCCACTTT.

The genes are TRBV5-1 and TRBJ1-2; D remains ambiguous. The CDR3 consists of 13 residues. The germline V gene encodes CDR1 SGHRS and CDR2 YFSETQ. The V end was cut by 4 bases, the J end by 0 bases, with 7 bases between. CDR3 sequence: CASSPGTNYGYTF. DNA for the CDR3: TGCGCCAGCAGCCCCGGGACTAACTATGGCTACACCTTC.

The rearrangement uses TRBV19 and TRBJ2-2; maybe TRBD2 (7 bases). V gave up 7 bases and J gave up 6 bases, with 15 bases separating them. The CDR3 is 14 amino acids. Germline V gene data show CDR1 as LNHDA and CDR2 as SQIVND (reference sequence). For the CDR3, the DNA is TGTGCCAGTACTCGGGGGGCCGCCGCCGGGGAGCTGTTTTTT. Protein: CASTRGAAAGELFF. Full variable domain (missing parts from reference TRBV19 and TRBJ2-2): DGGITQSPKYLFRKEGQNVTLSCEQNLNHDAMYWYRQDPGQGLRLIYYSQIVNDFQKGDIAEGYSVSREKKESFPLTVTSAQKNPTAFYLCASTRGAAAGELFFGEGSRLTVL.

The chain couples TRBV5-5 to TRBJ2-5, with 8 bases identical to TRBD1. V lost 3 bases to trimming and J lost 4 bases; unmatched junction nucleotides: 5. Germline loops: CDR1 SGHKS, CDR2 YYEKEE (reference sequence). The CDR3 runs 14 residues. The CDR3: CASSSGQGGETQYF. DNA for the CDR3: TGTGCCAGCAGCTCTGGACAGGGAGGAGAGACCCAGTACTTC.

V and J are TRBV7-2 and TRBJ2-5; TRBD2 matches at 7 bases. V lost 5 bases and J lost 1; bases outside the gene matches: 4. Germline V CDR1 and CDR2: SGHTA, FQGNSA. This CDR3 region has 14 residues. CDR3 amino acids: CASSRTSAQETQYF. CDR3 DNA sequence: TGTGCCAGCAGCCGTACTAGCGCCCAAGAGACCCAGTACTTC.

This chain joins TRBV19 and TRBJ2-1; a possible D gene is TRBD1 (5 bases). The CDR3 has 16 amino acids. From germline, CDR1 is LNHDA and CDR2 SQIVND (reference sequence). V was pared by 7 bases and J by 2 bases, with 18 bases between. The DNA of the CDR3 is TGTGCCAGTAAATCTGGGGCGCGGACCGCCTACAATGAGCAGTTCTTC. It yields the protein CASKSGARTAYNEQFF.

The genes are TRBV6-4 and TRBJ2-3; 8 nucleotides match TRBD2. Germline lookup yields CDR1 MRHNA and CDR2 SNTAGT. This CDR3 is 15 amino acids long. The junction had 7 bases not matched to a gene; V was cut back by 4 bases and J by 4 bases. The CDR3 loop is CASSASGLEADTQYF. The CDR3 nucleotides read TGTGCCAGCAGTGCCTCGGGACTAGAGGCAGATACGCAGTATTTT.

This chain links TRBV2 with TRBJ2-5; D is unresolved. The CDR3 is made up of 13 amino acids. With 4 bases removed from V and 2 bases from J, the gap between germline ends came to 8 bases. The germline V gene has CDR1 SNHLY and CDR2 FYNNEI. This chain's CDR3 is CASSVRQQETQYF. CDR3 coding DNA: TGTGCCAGCAGTGTCAGGCAGCAAGAGACCCAGTACTTC. Full variable domain (outside the CDR3, taken from reference TRBV2 and TRBJ2-5): EPEVTQTPSHQVTQMGQEVILRCVPISNHLYFYWYRQILGQKVEFLVSFYNNEISEKSEIFDDQFSVERPDGSNFTLKIRSTKLEDSAMYFCASSVRQQETQYFGPGTRLLVL.

The chain recombines TRBV12-5 with TRBJ2-2; 7 bases agree with TRBD1. With 1 base clipped from V and 3 bases from J, the junction kept 8 bases outside the gene matches. Germline V gene data show CDR1 as LGHNT and CDR2 as FRNRAP. This CDR3 is 17 amino acids long. The CDR3 nucleotides read TGTGCTAGTGGTTTGGCCACAGGGGTTAGGGACACCGGGGAGCTGTTTTTT. Residues: CASGLATGVRDTGELFF. Supplemented by reference TRBV12-5 and TRBJ2-2, the full variable domain reads DARVTQTPRHKVTEMGQEVTMRCQPILGHNTVFWYRQTMMQGLELLAYFRNRAPLDDSGMPKDRFSAEMPDATLATLKIQPSEPRDSAVYFCASGLATGVRDTGELFFGEGSRLTVL.

In its sample, this clone was seen a few times. This sequence joins TRBV23-1 and TRBJ1-6; perhaps TRBD1 as D (5 bases). TRBV23-1 is identified as an open reading frame with a role that is uncertain. The V end lost 11 bases, the J end lost 0 bases, and 23 bases lay between the germline ends. The CDR3 totals 18 residues. CDR3 region: CAPTIGHITSSYNSPLHF. The CDR3 DNA is TGCGCCCCGACAATCGGACACATCACCAGCTCCTATAATTCACCCCTCCACTTT.

V gene TRBV9 combines with J gene TRBJ2-5; 11 nucleotides match TRBD2. The germline gives CDR1 SGDLS, CDR2 YYNGEE. The CDR3 is made up of 16 amino acids. J lost 8 bases, V lost 2 bases, and 11 bases had no gene match. The CDR3 DNA reads as TGTGCCAGCAGCGTTGGGACTAGCGGCGTTGGGGGAACCCAGTACTTC. This translates into CASSVGTSGVGGTQYF.

The chain has TRBV6-5 and TRBJ1-1, with TRBD1 matching over 9 bases. The germline gives CDR1 MNHEY, CDR2 SVGAGI. The CDR3 is 15 residues long. The V segment lost 2 bases and the J segment 3 bases; nucleotides outside the gene matches: 4. In DNA, the CDR3 is TGTGCCAGCAGTTACACGACAGGGGGGGACACTGAAGCTTTCTTT. Protein product: CASSYTTGGDTEAFF.

This rearrangement joins TRBV24-1 to TRBJ2-3; 9 nucleotides match TRBD1. Germline V gene sequence: CDR1 KGHDR, CDR2 SFDVKD. Trimming cost V 4 bases and J 5 bases; bases outside gene matches: 12. The CDR3 sequence is 17 residues long. In nucleotides, the CDR3 is TGTGCCACCAGTGACCCCGATCCGGGACAGGGTAGAGATACGCAGTATTTT. Protein: CATSDPDPGQGRDTQYF.

Written as DNA, the CDR3 is TGCAGTGCTAGTGCGGCTAGCGGGATCTACGAGCAGTACTTC. This gives the protein CSASAASGIYEQYF. The rearrangement uses TRBV20-1 and TRBJ2-7, with TRBD2 identical over 9 bases. The CDR3 is made up of 14 amino acids. Trimming took 3 bases from V and 3 from J; bases not matched to a gene: 6. The V gene's germline CDR1 is DFQATT and CDR2 SNEGSKA (reference sequence).

The gene calls are TRBV28 and TRBJ2-1, with 9 bases matching TRBD2. CDR1 and CDR2 (germline): MDHEN, SYDVKM. V gave up 6 bases and J gave up 7 bases; unmatched junction bases: 7. This CDR3 has 14 amino acids. CDR3 bases: TGTGCCAGCAGCTCGGGACTAGCCCGTAATGAGCAGTTCTTC. Translating gives CASSSGLARNEQFF.

This chain links TRBV3-1 (or the pseudogene TRBV3-2) with TRBJ1-6; TRBD1 matches at 9 bases. The CDR3 totals 18 residues. V gave up 2 bases and J gave up 10 bases; unmatched junction bases: 15. Per germline, CDR1 LGHDT and CDR2 YNNKEL (reference sequence). CDR3 coding DNA: TGTGCCAGCAGCCAACTCCGACAGACAGGGGGGACGGCCTCACCCCTCCACTTT. The encoded protein is CASSQLRQTGGTASPLHF.

The chain joins TRBV6-6 to TRBJ2-5; D is perhaps TRBD2 (5 bases). Trimming took off 2 bases at V and 4 bases at J, with 17 bases between the two ends. CDR3 size: 16 residues. Germline V gene data show CDR1 as MNHNY and CDR2 as SVGAGI (reference sequence). CDR3 DNA: TGTGCCAGCAGTTACCGCGGGCCGCTAAAGGGAGAGACCCAGTACTTC. Translated: CASSYRGPLKGETQYF.

V and J are TRBV7-2 and TRBJ2-7; the D gene is possibly TRBD2 (5 bases). In germline, CDR1 is SGHTA, CDR2 FQGNSA. This CDR3 has 13 residues. The V and J ends lost 1 base and 4 bases respectively, with 8 bases between them. The CDR3 nucleotides are TGTGCCAGCAGCTTAGGAGGGAGATACGAGCAGTACTTC. This translates into CASSLGGRYEQYF.

V is TRBV28 and J is TRBJ2-1, with 10 bases that match TRBD2. Germline assignment: CDR1 MDHEN and CDR2 SYDVKM. The J segment lost 8 bases and the V segment lost 1 base, leaving 11 bases of the junction unmatched. CDR3 length equals 17 residues. The CDR3 region has the DNA TGTGCCAGCAGTTTATACTCCGGGACTAGCGTTTTCCATGAGCAGTTCTTC. This gives the protein CASSLYSGTSVFHEQFF.

The rearrangement uses TRBV19 and TRBJ2-3; 15 bases map to TRBD2. CDR1 is LNHDA and CDR2 is SQIVND in the germline V gene (reference sequence). The CDR3 is 17 amino acids. The J segment lost 4 bases and the V segment lost 4 bases, leaving 6 bases of the junction unmatched. The CDR3 DNA reads as TGTGCCAGTAGTACCGGGACTAGCGGGAGGAGGGCAGATACGCAGTATTTT. This codes for CASSTGTSGRRADTQYF. The whole variable domain, remainder taken from reference TRBV19 and TRBJ2-3, is DGGITQSPKYLFRKEGQNVTLSCEQNLNHDAMYWYRQDPGQGLRLIYYSQIVNDFQKGDIAEGYSVSREKKESFPLTVTSAQKNPTAFYLCASSTGTSGRRADTQYFGPGTRLTVL.

In its sample, this clone was seen once. The rearrangement joins TRBV3-1 (or the pseudogene TRBV3-2) to TRBJ2-3; D ambiguous. The length of the CDR3 is 13 residues. Germline loops: CDR1 LGHDT, CDR2 YNNKEL (reference sequence). Trimming took 4 bases from V and 2 from J, leaving 7 bases between them. CDR3 bases: TGTGCCAGCAGCCTATTTTTCACAGATACGCAGTATTTT. It encodes CASSLFFTDTQYF.

This sequence joins TRBV6-2 or TRBV6-3 and TRBJ2-7, with TRBD2 matching 10 bases. J gave up 6 bases and V 2 bases, and 7 bases lay outside the gene matches. Per germline, CDR1 MNHEY and CDR2 SVGEGT. This CDR3 comprises 15 residues. The CDR3: CASSYGGAGGPEQYF. As DNA, the CDR3 is TGTGCCAGCAGTTACGGGGGAGCGGGAGGGCCCGAGCAGTACTTC.

A note on this clone: Other nucleotide sequences from this sample produce the same CDR3. The rearrangement joins TRBV10-3 to TRBJ2-7, with 10 bases lining up with TRBD2. In germline, CDR1 is ENHRY, CDR2 SYGVKD. This CDR3 region has 14 residues. The V and J ends lost 7 bases and 0 bases, in that order; junction bases with no gene match: 3. The DNA for the CDR3 is TGTGCCATCAATCCTAGCGGGAGCTCCTACGAGCAGTACTTC. Translated, it gives CAINPSGSSYEQYF.

For the CDR3, the DNA is TGTGCCAGCAGTGGGTGGGCCAGGGAGACCCAGTACTTC. Protein product: CASSGWARETQYF. The rearrangement joins TRBV2 to TRBJ2-5; the D is unclear. Germline V gene data show CDR1 as SNHLY and CDR2 as FYNNEI. Trimming pared 4 bases from V and 5 bases from J, leaving 11 bases between. The CDR3 is 13 residues long. Looking up the rest from reference TRBV2 and TRBJ2-5 gives the full variable domain: EPEVTQTPSHQVTQMGQEVILRCVPISNHLYFYWYRQILGQKVEFLVSFYNNEISEKSEIFDDQFSVERPDGSNFTLKIRSTKLEDSAMYFCASSGWARETQYFGPGTRLLVL.

This clone was counted only a few times. J is TRBJ1-1 and V is TRBV24-1; perhaps TRBD1 as D (5 bases). From germline, CDR1 is KGHDR and CDR2 SFDVKD. This CDR3 is 12 amino acids long. V was cut by 4 bases and J by 5 bases, with 7 bases left in between. Here the CDR3 reads CATSEKGTEAFF. CDR3 coding DNA: TGTGCCACCAGTGAGAAGGGGACTGAAGCTTTCTTT.